The 16 T cell receptor beta chains given below trace back to one sample, sequenced in a study of spatial heterogeneity in lung cancer. Time point of the sample: sample taken at primary tumor resection. TCRs were sequenced from unsorted whole RNA of tumor, nontumor lung or PBMC. TCRdb redid the calling of the 5' RACE reads with MiXCR, one entry per CDR3 protein. The repertoire has approximately 40,000 distinct CDR3 sequences, about an eighth of them found once; the top ten carry 56%. The sequencing here drew on PBMCs, taken at surgery. The origin of the receptors is a male donor with early-stage non-small cell lung cancer.

This clonotype showed up just a few times. The CDR3 DNA sequence: TGCGCCAGCAGCTTGGATGGACAAGAGACCCAGTACTTC. Protein product: CASSLDGQETQYF. The rearrangement joins TRBV5-1 to TRBJ2-5; D not resolved. V was clipped by 0 bases and J by 2 bases, with 5 bases between them. The CDR3 extends over 13 amino acids. Looked up from germline, CDR1 is SGHRS and CDR2 is YFSETQ.

This clonotype has just a few counts. The chain recombines TRBV28 with TRBJ2-7; D gene unclear. Germline V gives CDR1 MDHEN, CDR2 SYDVKM. V was shortened by 3 bases and J by 0 bases, with 15 bases between the two germline ends. The CDR3 runs to 16 residues. The CDR3 nucleotides are TGTGCCAGCAGTTTCCCCCTCTTAGAGTCCTCCTACGAGCAGTACTTC. Translating it yields CASSFPLLESSYEQYF.

The chain is built from TRBV6-1 and TRBJ2-4; 7 nucleotides align to TRBD1. J gave up 0 bases and V 0 bases, and 8 bases lay outside the gene matches. CDR1 MNHNS and CDR2 SASEGT come from the germline V gene. CDR3 size: 18 residues. The DNA for the CDR3 is TGTGCCAGCAGTGAAGCCACGGACAGGATGCTAGCCAAAAACATTCAGTACTTC. It codes for CASSEATDRMLAKNIQYF.

This clonotype has at least ten counts. The gene calls are TRBV27 and TRBJ1-4; D remains unclear. The CDR3 runs 11 residues. V was clipped by 3 bases and J by 8 bases, with 4 bases between them. CDR1 is MNHEY and CDR2 is SMNVEV in the germline V gene (reference sequence). This CDR3 is CASSLGEKLFF. The CDR3 DNA is TGTGCCAGCAGTTTGGGGGAAAAACTGTTTTTT.

V and J are TRBV30 and TRBJ2-7; D gene unclear. The CDR3 runs 13 residues. Germline V gene data show CDR1 as GTSNPN and CDR2 as SVGIG (reference sequence). Trimming removed 7 bases at V and 1 base at J, with 14 bases between. The CDR3 DNA follows: TGTGCCTCCCTGGCAGGCCTATCCTACGAGCAGTACTTC. Translated, it gives CASLAGLSYEQYF.

J is TRBJ1-1 and V is TRBV4-1; D might be TRBD1 (5 bases). The V and J ends lost 3 bases and 1 base respectively, with 12 bases between them. The CDR3 has 15 residues. Per germline, CDR1 MGHRA and CDR2 YSYEKL. The CDR3, as DNA: TGCGCCAGCAGCCAGGCCCAGACAGCGAACACTGAAGCTTTCTTT. The encoded protein is CASSQAQTANTEAFF.

The chain carries TRBV18 and TRBJ2-1; D gene unclear. The CDR3 runs 12 residues. Trimming left V 6 bases short and J 6 bases short, with 9 bases between. Looked up from germline, CDR1 is KGHSH and CDR2 is LQKENI. The CDR3 region has the DNA TGTGCCAGCTCCTCAACACGCAATGAGCAGTTCTTC. It is translated as CASSSTRNEQFF.

The chain has TRBV5-8 and TRBJ2-7, with D possibly called TRBD1 or TRBD2 (5 bases each). From germline, CDR1 is SGHTS and CDR2 YDEGEE. The CDR3 loop spans 14 amino acids. The V end was cut by 1 base, the J end by 3 bases, with 11 bases between. CDR3: CASSLLGAGYEQYF. The CDR3 DNA is TGTGCCAGCAGCTTGCTCGGGGCAGGCTACGAGCAGTACTTC.

This chain links TRBV28 with TRBJ2-3; 11 nucleotides match TRBD1. J gave up 2 bases and V 6 bases, and 10 bases lay outside the gene matches. This CDR3 has 17 residues. Germline V gene lookup returns CDR1 MDHEN and CDR2 SYDVKM. Written as DNA, the CDR3 is TGTGCCAGCAGCTTAACGGGGACAGGGGGGCCCACAGATACGCAGTATTTT. Residues: CASSLTGTGGPTDTQYF.

This rearrangement joins TRBV11-3 to TRBJ2-1, with a weak D call TRBD1 (6 bases). Germline assignment: CDR1 SGHNT and CDR2 YENEEA. Trimming removed 1 base from V and 5 bases from J, with 18 bases in between. The CDR3 has 17 amino acids. In DNA, the CDR3 is TGTGCCAGCAGCTTAGCCCCAGGGGTCTCTCTTCACAATGAGCAGTTCTTC. Encoded protein: CASSLAPGVSLHNEQFF. Using reference TRBV11-3 and TRBJ2-1 for the parts outside the CDR3, the full variable domain is EAGVVQSPRYKIIEKKQPVAFWCNPISGHNTLYWYLQNLGQGPELLIRYENEEAVDDSQLPKDRFSAERLKGVDSTLKIQPAELGDSAVYLCASSLAPGVSLHNEQFFGPGTRLTVL.

This clonotype was detected only a few times. This rearrangement joins TRBV30 to TRBJ2-3; 14 nucleotides match TRBD2. The CDR3 runs to 17 residues. V was pared by 4 bases and J by 1 base, with 7 bases of the junction left unmatched. The germline V gene has CDR1 GTSNPN and CDR2 SVGIG (reference sequence). The CDR3 nucleotides are TGTGCCTGGACCTGGACTAGCGGGAGGAGGGGCACAGATACGCAGTATTTT. Translation: CAWTWTSGRRGTDTQYF.

This clonotype was observed a handful of times. The chain carries TRBV4-1 and TRBJ2-3; 8 bases map to TRBD2. J lost 3 bases, V lost 0 bases, and 8 bases had no gene match. Germline V gene data show CDR1 as MGHRA and CDR2 as YSYEKL. The CDR3 is 17 amino acids. DNA for the CDR3: TGCGCCAGCAGCCAAGAGGGCACCAGCGGGAGAACAGATACGCAGTATTTT. It is translated as CASSQEGTSGRTDTQYF.

This clonotype appeared many times. The V and J genes are TRBV28 and TRBJ1-5; the D gene is possibly TRBD1 (5 bases). Germline V CDR1 and CDR2: MDHEN, SYDVKM. Trimming took 4 bases from V and 2 from J, leaving 15 bases between them. This CDR3 has 16 residues. For the CDR3, the DNA is TGTGCCAGCAGTTCCCCGCGACGGGGCGGCAATCAGCCCCAGCATTTT. Amino acids: CASSSPRRGGNQPQHF.

The rearrangement joins TRBV5-1 to TRBJ2-1; maybe TRBD2 (5 bases). Germline CDR1 and CDR2: SGHRS and YFSETQ. The V gene lost 0 bases and the J gene lost 3 bases, with 13 bases spanning the gap. There are 16 residues in the CDR3. This chain's CDR3 is CASSLGPSGYYNEQFF. The CDR3, as DNA: TGCGCCAGCAGCTTGGGCCCCTCGGGATACTACAATGAGCAGTTCTTC. The full variable domain, in which reference TRBV5-1 and TRBJ2-1 provide the parts outside the CDR3, is KAGVTQTPRYLIKTRGQQVTLSCSPISGHRSVSWYQQTPGQGLQFLFEYFSETQRNKGNFPGRFSGRQFSNSRSEMNVSTLELGDSALYLCASSLGPSGYYNEQFFGPGTRLTVL.

V gene TRBV6-5 combines with J gene TRBJ2-7; TRBD2 agrees at 8 bases. Germline CDR1 reads MNHEY; CDR2 reads SVGAGI. The CDR3 sequence is 16 residues long. Trimming removed 7 bases from V and 6 bases from J; junction bases left unmatched: 17. The CDR3 protein is CASTKRGPGGLGEQYF. The CDR3 DNA follows: TGTGCCAGCACCAAAAGGGGACCGGGAGGGCTGGGCGAGCAGTACTTC.

The chain has TRBV28 and TRBJ2-7; TRBD2 aligns across 7 bases. The V segment lost 1 base and the J segment 4 bases; nucleotides outside the gene matches: 13. The CDR3 length is 17 residues. Germline V lookup: CDR1 MDHEN, CDR2 SYDVKM. DNA of the CDR3: TGTGCCAGCAGTTTATATAGAGCGGGGCGCAGCAGATACGAGCAGTACTTC. Protein: CASSLYRAGRSRYEQYF.